This T cell receptor (beta chain) appears in the sequencing data of a study of blood T cells in healthy people across ages. Germline assignment: CDR1 SGHRS and CDR2 YFSETQ. The CDR3 sequence is 14 residues long. Trimming shortened V by 5 bases and J by 6 bases, and 15 bases separated the two germline ends. About this clonotype: What it binds is unknown.

Points from the study as a whole: Unsorted PBMCs prevented conclusive naive versus antigen-experienced comparison. Whereas aged donors had fewer naive CD4+ cells, long-lived donors had more of them and higher diversity.

Primed by a sample-barcoded 5' primer and a J-beta primer mix, a second PCR proceeded for 7 to 11 cycles. Every single cDNA molecule received a tag from a template-switch adaptor with 12 random nucleotides. TCRdb reprocessed the 5' RACE reads with MiXCR, giving one entry per CDR3 protein. The repertoire holds about 1.4 million distinct CDR3 sequences, 45% to 70% seen once, with approximately 7% in the top ten. Per individual sample, total RNA of at least 5 micrograms was extracted. This receptor was obtained from a man younger than 35 in good health. The sequenced sample was blood. The chain has TRBV5-1 and TRBJ2-1, with a possible D match to TRBD2 (5 bases). In DNA form, the CDR3 reads TGCGCCAGCAGGGTCGAGGGCGGCGGCAATGAGCAGTTCTTC. This encodes CASRVEGGGNEQFF.